These T cell receptor beta chains were read from a single sample in a study of T-cell memory formation after mild COVID-19. TCRdb itself ran the 5' RACE reads through MiXCR, one entry per CDR3 protein. The sample lists hundreds of thousands of distinct CDR3 sequences, over 20% occurring once. The sequencing input was PBMCs or a T cell subset sorted from them (not recorded which). The receptors shown here come from an adult woman who had mild COVID-19 (a few samples of this study predate the infection). Cell type and time point are not known. Both conserved end residues are trimmed from each CDR3.

j_call: TRBJ1-5; v_call: TRBV27; cdr3_aa: ASRKYGTSDNQPQH
j_call: TRBJ2-7; v_call: TRBV9; cdr3_aa: ASSSPHRGLFEQY
j_call: TRBJ1-1; v_call: TRBV10-3; cdr3_aa: AISESPGFRGAF
j_call: TRBJ2-1; v_call: TRBV7-6; cdr3_aa: ASSPVSGQSYNEQF
j_call: TRBJ2-7; v_call: TRBV7-9; cdr3_aa: ASSRQGRYEQY
j_call: TRBJ2-2; v_call: TRBV24-1; cdr3_aa: ATSAAGQPNTGELF
j_call: TRBJ2-2; v_call: TRBV18; cdr3_aa: ASSPPVTGELF
j_call: TRBJ1-2; v_call: TRBV9; cdr3_aa: ASSVDRGSNYGYT
j_call: TRBJ1-5; v_call: TRBV7-3; cdr3_aa: ASSLESNQPQH
j_call: TRBJ1-2; v_call: TRBV19; cdr3_aa: ATSKDRAHYGYT
j_call: TRBJ2-1; v_call: TRBV10-3; cdr3_aa: AISEEDRNYNEQF
j_call: TRBJ2-5; v_call: TRBV27; cdr3_aa: ATSKQGQETQY
j_call: TRBJ2-3; v_call: TRBV7-8; cdr3_aa: ASSLVFDSSTSTDTQY
j_call: TRBJ1-1; v_call: TRBV29-1; cdr3_aa: SVEVGVNTEAF
j_call: TRBJ1-2; v_call: TRBV4-2; cdr3_aa: ASSQDAMGDVYGYT
j_call: TRBJ1-3; v_call: TRBV12-3/TRBV12-4; cdr3_aa: ASSLGSSGNTIY
j_call: TRBJ2-7; v_call: TRBV7-8; cdr3_aa: ASSLPGVSY
j_call: TRBJ1-1; v_call: TRBV4-1; cdr3_aa: ASSQGQGTNTEAF
j_call: TRBJ2-7; v_call: TRBV7-6; cdr3_aa: ASSRDRGLNSEQY
j_call: TRBJ2-2; v_call: TRBV25-1; cdr3_aa: ASSPPSGRANTGELF
j_call: TRBJ2-7; v_call: TRBV20-1; cdr3_aa: SAPATGTSGYEQY
j_call: TRBJ1-1; v_call: TRBV5-1; cdr3_aa: ASSLLQGMNTEAF